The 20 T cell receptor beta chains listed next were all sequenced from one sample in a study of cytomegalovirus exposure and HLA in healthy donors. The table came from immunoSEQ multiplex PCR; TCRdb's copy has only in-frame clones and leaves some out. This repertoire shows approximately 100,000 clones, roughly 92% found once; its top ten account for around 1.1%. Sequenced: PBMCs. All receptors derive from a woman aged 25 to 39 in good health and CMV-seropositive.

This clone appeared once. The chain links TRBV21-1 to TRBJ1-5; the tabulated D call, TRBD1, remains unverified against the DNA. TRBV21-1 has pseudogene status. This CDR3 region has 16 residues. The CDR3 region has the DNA TGTGCCAGCAGCACGGGGAGACAGGCTCCCAATCAGCCCCAGCATTTT. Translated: CASSTGRQAPNQPQHF.

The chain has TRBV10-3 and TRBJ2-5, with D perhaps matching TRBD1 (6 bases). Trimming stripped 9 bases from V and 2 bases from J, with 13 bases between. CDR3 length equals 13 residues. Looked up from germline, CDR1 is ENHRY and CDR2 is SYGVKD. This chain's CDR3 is CAISKGQQETQYF. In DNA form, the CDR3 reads TGTGCCATTAGTAAGGGACAACAAGAGACCCAGTACTTC.

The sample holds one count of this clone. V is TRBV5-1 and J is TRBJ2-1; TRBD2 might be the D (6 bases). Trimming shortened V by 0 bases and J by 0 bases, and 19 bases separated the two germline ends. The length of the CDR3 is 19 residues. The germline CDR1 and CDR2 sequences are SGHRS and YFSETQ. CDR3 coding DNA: TGCGCCAGCAGCTTGGAGGGTTGGGGGGTCGACCTCTCCTACAATGAGCAGTTCTTC. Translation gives CASSLEGWGVDLSYNEQFF.

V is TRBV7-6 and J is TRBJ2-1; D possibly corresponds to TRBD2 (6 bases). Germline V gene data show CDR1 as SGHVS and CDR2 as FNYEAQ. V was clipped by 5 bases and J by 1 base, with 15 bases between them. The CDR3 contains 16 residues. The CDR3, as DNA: TGTGCCAGCAGCGAGAGTAGCGGAAGTTCCTACAATGAGCAGTTCTTC. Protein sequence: CASSESSGSSYNEQFF.

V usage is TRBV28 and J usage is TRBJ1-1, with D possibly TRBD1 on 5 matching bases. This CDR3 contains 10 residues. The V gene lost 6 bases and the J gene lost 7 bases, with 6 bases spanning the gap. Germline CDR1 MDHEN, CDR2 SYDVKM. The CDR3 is CASSGGEAFF. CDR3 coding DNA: TGTGCCAGCAGCGGGGGTGAAGCTTTCTTT. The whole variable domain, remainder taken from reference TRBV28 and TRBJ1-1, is DVKVTQSSRYLVKRTGEKVFLECVQDMDHENMFWYRQDPGLGLRLIYFSYDVKMKEKGDIPEGYSVSREKKERFSLILESASTNQTSMYLCASSGGEAFFGQGTRLTVV.

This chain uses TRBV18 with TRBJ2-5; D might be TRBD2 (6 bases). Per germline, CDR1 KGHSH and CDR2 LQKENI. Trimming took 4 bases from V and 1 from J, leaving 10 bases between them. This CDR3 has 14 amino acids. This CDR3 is CASSLTGSQETQYF. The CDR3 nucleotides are TGTGCCAGCTCACTAACCGGGAGCCAAGAGACCCAGTACTTC.

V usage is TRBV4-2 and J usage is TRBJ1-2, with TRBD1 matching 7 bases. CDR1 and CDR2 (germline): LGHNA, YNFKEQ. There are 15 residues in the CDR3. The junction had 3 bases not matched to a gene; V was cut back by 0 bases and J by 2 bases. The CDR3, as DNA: TGTGCCAGCAGCCAAGATTTCAGGGGGAACTATGGCTACACCTTC. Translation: CASSQDFRGNYGYTF.

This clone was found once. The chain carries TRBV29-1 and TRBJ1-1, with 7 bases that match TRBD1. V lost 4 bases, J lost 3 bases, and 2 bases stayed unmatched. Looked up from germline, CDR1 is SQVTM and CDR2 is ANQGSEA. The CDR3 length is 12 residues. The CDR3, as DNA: TGCAGCGTTGGACAGGGCGACACTGAAGCTTTCTTT. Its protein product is CSVGQGDTEAFF.

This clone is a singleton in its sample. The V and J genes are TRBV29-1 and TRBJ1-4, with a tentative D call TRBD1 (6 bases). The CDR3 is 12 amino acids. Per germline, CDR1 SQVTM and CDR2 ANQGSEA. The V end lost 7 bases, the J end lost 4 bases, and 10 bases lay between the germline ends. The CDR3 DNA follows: TGCAGCGCGGGACATAATAATGAAAAACTGTTTTTT. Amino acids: CSAGHNNEKLFF.

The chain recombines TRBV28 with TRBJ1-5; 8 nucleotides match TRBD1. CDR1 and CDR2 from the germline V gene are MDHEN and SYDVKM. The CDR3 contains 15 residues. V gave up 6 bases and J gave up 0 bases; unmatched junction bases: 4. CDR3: CASRTQGDSNQPQHF. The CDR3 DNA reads TGTGCCAGCAGAACACAGGGGGATAGCAATCAGCCCCAGCATTTT.

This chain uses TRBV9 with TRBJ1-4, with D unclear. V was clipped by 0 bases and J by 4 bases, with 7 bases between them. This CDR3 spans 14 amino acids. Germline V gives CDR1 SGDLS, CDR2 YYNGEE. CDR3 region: CASSVGTHNEKLFF. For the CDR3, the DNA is TGTGCCAGCAGCGTAGGAACACATAATGAAAAACTGTTTTTT.

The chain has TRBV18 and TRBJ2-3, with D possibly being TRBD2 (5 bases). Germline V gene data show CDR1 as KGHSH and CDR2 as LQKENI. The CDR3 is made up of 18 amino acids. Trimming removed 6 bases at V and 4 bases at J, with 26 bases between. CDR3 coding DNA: TGTGCCAGCTCCCGCCTGTTAGGGAGCAGTTTTCGATCAGATACGCAGTATTTT. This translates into CASSRLLGSSFRSDTQYF. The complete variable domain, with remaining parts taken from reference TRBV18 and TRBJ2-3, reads NAGVMQNPRHLVRRRGQEARLRCSPMKGHSHVYWYRQLPEEGLKFMVYLQKENIIDESGMPKERFSAEFPKEGPSILRIQQVVRGDSAAYFCASSRLLGSSFRSDTQYFGPGTRLTVL.

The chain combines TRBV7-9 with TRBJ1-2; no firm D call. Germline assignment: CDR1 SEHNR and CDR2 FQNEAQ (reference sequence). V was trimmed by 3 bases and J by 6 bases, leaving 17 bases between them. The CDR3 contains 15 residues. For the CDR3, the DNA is TGTGCCAGCAGCTTGTTGGGGTCGGGAGCGAATGGCTACACCTTC. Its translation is CASSLLGSGANGYTF.

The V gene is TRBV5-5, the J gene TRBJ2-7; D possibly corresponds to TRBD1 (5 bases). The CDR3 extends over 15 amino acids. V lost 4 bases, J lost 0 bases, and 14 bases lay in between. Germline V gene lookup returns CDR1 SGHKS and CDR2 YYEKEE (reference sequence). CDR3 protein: CASSPRVLSSYEQYF. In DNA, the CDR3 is TGTGCCAGCAGCCCCAGGGTCCTGAGCTCCTACGAGCAGTACTTC.

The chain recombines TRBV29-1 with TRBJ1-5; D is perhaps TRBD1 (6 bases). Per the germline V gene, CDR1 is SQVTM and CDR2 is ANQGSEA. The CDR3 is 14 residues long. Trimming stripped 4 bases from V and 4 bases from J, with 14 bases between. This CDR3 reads CSVAVGGRNQPQHF. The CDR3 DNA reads TGCAGCGTTGCAGTAGGGGGTAGAAATCAGCCCCAGCATTTT.

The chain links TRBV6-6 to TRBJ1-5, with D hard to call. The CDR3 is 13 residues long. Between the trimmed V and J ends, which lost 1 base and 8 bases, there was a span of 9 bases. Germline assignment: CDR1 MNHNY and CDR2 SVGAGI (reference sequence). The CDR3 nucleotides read TGTGCCAGCAGTTACTTTGAGGGAGAGCCCCAGCATTTT. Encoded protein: CASSYFEGEPQHF.

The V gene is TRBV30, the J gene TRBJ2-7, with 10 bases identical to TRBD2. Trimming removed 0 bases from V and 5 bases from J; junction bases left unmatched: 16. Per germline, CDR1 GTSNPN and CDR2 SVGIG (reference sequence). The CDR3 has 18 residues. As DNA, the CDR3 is TGTGCCTGGAGTGTCAGGACAGGGTTTGAGCGGGAGGGCCACGAGCAGTACTTC. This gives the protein CAWSVRTGFEREGHEQYF.

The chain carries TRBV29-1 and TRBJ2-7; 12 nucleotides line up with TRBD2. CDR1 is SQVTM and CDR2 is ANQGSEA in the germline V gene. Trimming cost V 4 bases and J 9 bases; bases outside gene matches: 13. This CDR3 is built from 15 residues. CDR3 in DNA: TGCAGCGTTGCCGGACTAGCGGGAAGACAGCTCTCGCAGTACTTC. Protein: CSVAGLAGRQLSQYF.

The CDR3 region has the DNA TGTGCCAGCAGTTACCAACAGGCGTCTGGAAACACCATATATTTT. It is translated as CASSYQQASGNTIYF. The chain employs TRBV2 and TRBJ1-3; D may be TRBD1 (5 bases). V lost 5 bases to trimming and J lost 1 base, with 12 bases between them. Germline loops: CDR1 SNHLY, CDR2 FYNNEI. The CDR3 covers 15 residues.

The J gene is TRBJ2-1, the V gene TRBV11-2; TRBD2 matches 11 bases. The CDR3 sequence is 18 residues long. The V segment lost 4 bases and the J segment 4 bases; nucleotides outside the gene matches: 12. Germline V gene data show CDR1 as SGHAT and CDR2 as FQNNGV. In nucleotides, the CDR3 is TGTGCCAGCAGCTCACACACACTTACTAGCGGGAGATACAATGAGCAGTTCTTC. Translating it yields CASSSHTLTSGRYNEQFF.